This TCR beta chain is drawn from a study of cytomegalovirus exposure and HLA in healthy donors. PCR employed 60 Vbeta and 13 Jbeta primers. Produced via immunoSEQ multiplex PCR; TCRdb's table is partial and in-frame only. The data contain 130,000 or so clones, roughly 80% of them singletons. The CDR3 has 12 amino acids. Trimming cost V 5 bases and J 8 bases, with 13 bases left between them. The germline CDR1 and CDR2 sequences are SGHNT and YENEEA. This TCR came from a woman in her thirties or forties in good health and CMV-seronegative. Sequencing was done on a sample of PBMCs. The chain has TRBV11-3 and TRBJ2-7, with D possibly being TRBD2 (5 bases). CDR3 residues: CASSRTPRKQYF. As DNA, the CDR3 is TGTGCCAGCAGCCGGACTCCTCGTAAGCAGTACTTC.